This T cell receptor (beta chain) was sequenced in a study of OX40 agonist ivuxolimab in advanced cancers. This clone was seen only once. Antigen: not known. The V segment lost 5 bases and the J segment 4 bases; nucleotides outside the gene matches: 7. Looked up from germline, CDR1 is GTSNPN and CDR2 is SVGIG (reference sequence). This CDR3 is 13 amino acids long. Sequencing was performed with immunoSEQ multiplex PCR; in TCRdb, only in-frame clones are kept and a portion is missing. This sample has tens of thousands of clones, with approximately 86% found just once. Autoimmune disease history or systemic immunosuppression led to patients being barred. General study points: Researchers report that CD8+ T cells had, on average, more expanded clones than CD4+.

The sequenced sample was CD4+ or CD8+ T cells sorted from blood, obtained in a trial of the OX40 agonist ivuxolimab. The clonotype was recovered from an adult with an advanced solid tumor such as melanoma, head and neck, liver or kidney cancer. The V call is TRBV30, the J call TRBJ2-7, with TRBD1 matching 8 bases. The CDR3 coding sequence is TGTGCCTGGCCGGACAGGGAGAGGTACGAGCAGTACTTC. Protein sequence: CAWPDRERYEQYF.